A selection of T cell receptor beta chains follows, all from one sample in a study of shared clonotypes between healthy human individuals. The method was immunoSEQ multiplex PCR; TCRdb's version includes in-frame clones alone and lacks a portion of them. The table records approximately 2,000,000 clones, under 95% of them present only once. Material for sequencing was naive CD4+ T cells from PBMCs. The receptors were gathered from a man aged 18 to 35 in good health. Some clones in this sample may be carry-over from other donors' samples. Each CDR3 is given with its conserved first and last residue. A D gene is named only where the DNA matches it firmly. Rows give clone size only sometimes, using once, few, many, or a class for an expanded clone.

V,size,D,J,CDR3,DNA
TRBV6-1,-,-,TRBJ1-2,CASSELGVGGYTF,TGTGCCAGCAGTGAGTTGGGGGTTGGTGGCTACACCTTC
TRBV5-1,-,-,TRBJ1-5,CASSLAGVGQPQHF,TGCGCCAGCAGCTTGGCAGGGGTGGGTCAGCCCCAGCATTTT
TRBV29-1,-,-,TRBJ1-4,CSGEEGPNEKLFF,TGCAGCGGCGAGGAGGGGCCTAATGAAAAACTGTTTTTT
TRBV7-9,few,-,TRBJ1-1,CASSLRTVNTEAFF,TGTGCCAGCAGCTTACGTACGGTGAACACTGAAGCTTTCTTT
TRBV7-9,-,TRBD1,TRBJ1-2,CASSLGVGQGSHGYTF,TGTGCCAGCAGCTTAGGGGTAGGACAGGGGAGCCATGGCTACACCTTC
TRBV30,-,-,TRBJ2-3,CAWAPQKRGARNTQYF,TGTGCCTGGGCCCCTCAGAAGCGTGGGGCGAGGAATACGCAGTATTTT
TRBV7-8,-,TRBD1,TRBJ1-2,CASSPRDRGIVSGYTF,TGTGCCAGCAGCCCTAGAGACAGGGGTATCGTGTCGGGCTACACCTTC
TRBV9,-,-,TRBJ1-2,CASSVGGVRDGYTF,TGTGCCAGCAGCGTAGGAGGGGTTCGGGATGGCTACACCTTC
TRBV5-1,-,-,TRBJ2-7,CASSPMTTTYEQYF,TGCGCCAGCAGCCCAATGACAACTACCTACGAGCAGTACTTC
TRBV6-5,-,-,TRBJ1-6,CASRRDGYNSPLHF,TGTGCCAGCAGGAGGGACGGTTATAATTCACCCCTCCACTTT
TRBV19,-,-,TRBJ1-4,CASSTDGATNEKLFF,TGTGCCAGTAGTACGGACGGTGCAACTAATGAAAAACTGTTTTTT
TRBV5-1,-,-,TRBJ2-7,CASSGNREPYF,TGCGCCAGCAGCGGAAACCGGGAACCCTACTTC
TRBV6-1,-,-,TRBJ2-5,CASSGYSQETQYF,TGTGCCAGCAGTGGGTACAGCCAAGAGACCCAGTACTTC
TRBV10-3,once,TRBD1,TRBJ2-2,CAVQGTGELFF,TGTGCCGTACAGGGGACCGGGGAGCTGTTTTTT
TRBV5-1,once,TRBD1,TRBJ2-2,CASSLRQGREGGELFF,TGCGCCAGCAGCCTTAGACAGGGGCGCGAGGGCGGGGAGCTGTTTTTT
TRBV5-1,-,-,TRBJ2-3,CASSSGADTQYF,TGCGCCAGCAGCTCGGGAGCCGATACGCAGTATTTT
TRBV5-1,-,TRBD2,TRBJ2-7,CASSLAGGRASYEQYF,TGCGCCAGCAGCTTGGCGGGCGGGAGGGCTTCCTACGAGCAGTACTTC
TRBV2,-,-,TRBJ1-2,CASSEGGGYGYTF,TGTGCCAGCAGTGAAGGAGGTGGCTATGGCTACACCTTC
TRBV2,few,TRBD1,TRBJ2-1,CASSSDRGDNEQFF,TGTGCCAGCAGTAGTGACAGGGGGGACAATGAGCAGTTCTTC
TRBV6-6,once,TRBD1,TRBJ2-2,CASKPGQGRTGELFF,TGTGCCAGCAAACCGGGACAGGGTCGTACCGGGGAGCTGTTTTTT
TRBV5-1,-,-,TRBJ1-1,CASSLEDSNTEAFF,TGCGCCAGCAGCTTGGAGGACTCGAACACTGAAGCTTTCTTT
TRBV29-1,-,-,TRBJ2-2,CSVGSRLARTGELFF,TGCAGCGTTGGGTCTCGGCTAGCGAGGACCGGGGAGCTGTTTTTT
TRBV19,-,-,TRBJ2-4,CASSNTLVPLAKNIQYF,TGTGCCAGTAGTAACACCCTAGTCCCGTTAGCCAAAAACATTCAGTACTTC
TRBV9,-,-,TRBJ2-5,CASSVGTGEETQYF,TGTGCCAGCAGCGTAGGGACCGGAGAAGAGACCCAGTACTTC
TRBV27,-,-,TRBJ1-4,CASSWGGSEKLFF,TGTGCCAGCAGTTGGGGCGGGAGTGAAAAACTGTTTTTT
TRBV5-1,-,TRBD1,TRBJ2-1,CASSLAARDRVVIDEQFF,TGCGCCAGCAGCTTGGCCGCCCGGGACAGGGTAGTAATCGATGAGCAGTTCTTC
TRBV5-5,-,TRBD1,TRBJ2-2,CASIKPGQGSGTGELFF,TGTGCCAGCATCAAACCGGGACAGGGATCGGGCACCGGGGAGCTGTTTTTT
TRBV6-1,-,-,TRBJ1-1,CASRRWDTEAFF,TGTGCCAGCAGGAGGTGGGACACTGAAGCTTTCTTT
TRBV29-1,-,TRBD1,TRBJ1-2,CSVTTGGATNYGYTF,TGCAGCGTCACGACAGGGGGGGCCACTAACTATGGCTACACCTTC
TRBV6-6,-,-,TRBJ1-2,CASSGQTFYGYTF,TGTGCGAGCTCCGGGCAGACCTTCTATGGCTACACCTTC
TRBV21-1,-,-,TRBJ2-5,CASSKDSTGKTETQYF,TGTGCCAGCAGCAAAGACTCGACAGGGAAAACGGAGACCCAGTACTTC
TRBV2,-,TRBD1,TRBJ2-7,CASYSTGESEQYF,TGTGCCAGCTACAGCACAGGGGAGTCCGAGCAGTACTTC
TRBV6-5,-,-,TRBJ2-5,CASSYPRTGQETQYF,TGTGCCAGCAGTTACCCCCGTACGGGCCAAGAGACCCAGTACTTC
TRBV2,few,TRBD1,TRBJ1-2,CASRAGGLDGYTF,TGTGCCAGCAGGGCAGGGGGCTTGGATGGCTACACCTTC
TRBV18,-,-,TRBJ2-3,CASSPQQRWGTDTQYF,TGTGCCAGCTCACCACAGCAGCGATGGGGCACAGATACGCAGTATTTT
TRBV11-3,-,TRBD2,TRBJ2-1,CASSPAGSNNEQFF,TGTGCCAGCAGCCCAGCGGGATCGAACAATGAGCAGTTCTTC
TRBV29-1,-,-,TRBJ1-1,CSATRTGTEAFF,TGCAGCGCAACCAGGACCGGCACTGAAGCTTTCTTT
TRBV6-5,-,TRBD2,TRBJ2-3,CASGKGGRTDTQYF,TGTGCCAGTGGGAAGGGAGGGCGCACAGATACGCAGTATTTT
TRBV11-3,-,TRBD1,TRBJ1-1,CASSLDSGTGEAFF,TGTGCCAGCAGCTTAGATTCCGGGACAGGCGAAGCTTTCTTT
TRBV28,-,-,TRBJ2-2,CASSRISGELFF,TGTGCCAGTTCGAGGATCTCCGGGGAGCTGTTTTTT
TRBV4-2,-,TRBD2,TRBJ2-1,CASSQDTSGSYNEQFF,TGTGCCAGCAGCCAAGACACTAGCGGCTCCTACAATGAGCAGTTCTTC
TRBV11-2,-,-,TRBJ1-2,CATPGGQDYGYTF,TGTGCCACCCCGGGGGGGCAGGACTATGGCTACACCTTC
TRBV19,-,TRBD2,TRBJ2-7,CASSGLAGTYEQYF,TGTGCCAGTAGCGGACTAGCGGGAACCTACGAGCAGTACTTC
TRBV11-2,-,-,TRBJ1-1,CASSLDTLAFF,TGTGCCAGCAGCTTAGACACCCTAGCTTTCTTT
TRBV5-5,-,TRBD2,TRBJ2-7,CASSLVLAVPYEQYF,TGTGCCAGCAGCTTGGTGCTAGCGGTCCCCTACGAGCAGTACTTC
TRBV29-1,-,TRBD1,TRBJ2-1,CSVDRGSYNEQFF,TGCAGCGTTGACAGGGGGTCCTACAATGAGCAGTTCTTC
TRBV7-3,few,-,TRBJ2-5,CASSYGTQETQYF,TGTGCCAGCAGCTACGGGACCCAAGAGACCCAGTACTTC
TRBV27,once,TRBD1,TRBJ2-6,CASSPGTGWSGANVLTF,TGTGCCAGCAGTCCTGGGACAGGCTGGTCTGGGGCCAACGTCCTGACTTTC
TRBV29-1,-,-,TRBJ1-1,CSVEGLGNTEAFF,TGCAGCGTTGAAGGTCTCGGGAACACTGAAGCTTTCTTT
TRBV7-9,few,TRBD1,TRBJ2-7,CASSTGTGDYEQYF,TGTGCCAGCAGCACCGGGACAGGAGACTACGAGCAGTACTTC
TRBV5-6,-,-,TRBJ2-6,CASSLFRSSGANVLTF,TGTGCCAGCAGCTTGTTCAGGAGCTCTGGGGCCAACGTCCTGACTTTC
TRBV6-1,-,-,TRBJ1-1,CASRLQETLNTEAFF,TGTGCCAGCAGACTACAGGAGACCCTGAACACTGAAGCTTTCTTT
TRBV20-1,-,-,TRBJ2-7,CSAQRGEQYF,TGCAGTGCGCAACGGGGCGAGCAGTACTTC
TRBV2,-,-,TRBJ2-7,CASSESRARGDEQYF,TGTGCCAGCAGTGAATCCCGGGCCCGAGGCGACGAGCAGTACTTC
TRBV6-1,-,-,TRBJ1-1,CASSESLEAFF,TGTGCCAGCAGTGAAAGCCTTGAAGCTTTCTTT